The following is a T cell receptor (beta chain) sequence with its context. Its specificity is unknown. The data derive from a study of CD8 T cell repertoires and HIV-1 epitope variants. Study summary: Epitopes were three Gag families plus Nef HW9 and YT9. The baseline condition was 1M T cells left uncultured.

TCRdb keeps only in-frame clones here, not all; method: immunoSEQ multiplex PCR. The data hold thousands of clones, with about 70% observed a single time. Germline CDR1 and CDR2: SGHNT and YYREEE (reference sequence). V trimming: 3 bases; J trimming: 7 bases; junction bases outside the gene matches: 6. The CDR3 sequence is 15 residues long. V and J are TRBV5-4 and TRBJ1-4, with TRBD1 matching over 10 bases. What was sequenced was cultured CD8+ T cells derived from PBMCs. The receptor comes from a male donor with HIV. This CDR3 reads CASSSTGGAGEKLFF. CDR3 bases: TGTGCCAGCAGCTCGACAGGGGGCGCAGGTGAAAAACTGTTTTTT. The full variable domain, rest sourced from reference TRBV5-4 and TRBJ1-4, is ETGVTQSPTHLIKTRGQQVTLRCSSQSGHNTVSWYQQALGQGPQFIFQYYREEENGRGNFPPRFSGLQFPNYSSELNVNALELDDSALYLCASSSTGGAGEKLFFGSGTQLSVL.